The entry that follows covers one T cell receptor (beta chain) sequence. Its cognate antigen is unknown. This entry is derived from a study of cytomegalovirus exposure and HLA in healthy donors. PCR amplification relied on 60 Vbeta primers (plus 13 Jbeta primers). The assay was immunoSEQ multiplex PCR, and TCRdb's table has in-frame clones only and misses some. The table lists about 90,000 clones, approximately 60% of them singletons. Study findings and constraints: Excluded: some indistinguishable V segments such as TRBV6-2 and TRBV6-3. Compared with the roughly 670-donor mean, an Asian-associated ancestry cluster reportedly had fewer N-insertions, according to a later analysis. Productive rates of about 87% or about 30% were seen for most TCR beta V segments in an earlier analysis.

The CDR3 loop spans 14 amino acids. CDR1 is SGHTA and CDR2 is FQGTGA in the germline V gene. V dropped 5 bases and J dropped 3; count of bases not matched to a gene: 7. The sequence was obtained from a young woman in good health and CMV-seropositive. Sequences were obtained from PBMCs. The rearrangement links TRBV7-3 to TRBJ2-7; 7 nucleotides match TRBD1. CDR3 loop: CASSPWDRNYEQYF. CDR3 coding DNA: TGTGCCAGCAGCCCTTGGGACAGAAACTACGAGCAGTACTTC.